Listed below are T cell receptor beta chains from one sample, sequenced in a study of T cell repertoires in cytomegalovirus infection. MiXCR, run by TCRdb on the reads, gives a single entry per CDR3 protein. The table includes fewer than 250,000 distinct CDR3 sequences, approximately 13% detected once. Material: PBMCs. Receptors were obtained from a human donor in good health (CMV status not recorded). Some clones in this sample may be carry-over from other donors' samples. Each CDR3 is given without its conserved first and last residue.

V: TRBV30; J: TRBJ1-1; CDR3: AWIVGGRLPLNTEAF
V: TRBV7-8; J: TRBJ1-1; CDR3: ASSEPGQGTEAF
V: TRBV19; J: TRBJ2-7; CDR3: ASSPQQGWSYEQY
V: TRBV12-3/TRBV12-4; J: TRBJ2-7; CDR3: ASSYTGTYEQY
V: TRBV7-7; J: TRBJ2-5; CDR3: ASAGTGQETQY
V: TRBV10-3; J: TRBJ2-7; CDR3: AITPRLAGNEQY
V: TRBV4-1; J: TRBJ2-5; CDR3: ASSQELAGGQETQY
V: TRBV7-2; J: TRBJ1-1; CDR3: ASSLGVPGQAEAF
V: TRBV20-1; J: TRBJ2-4; CDR3: SARRQGGEAKNIQY
V: TRBV7-2; J: TRBJ1-1; CDR3: ASRPGGWGEAF
V: TRBV7-6; J: TRBJ1-1; CDR3: ASSRIGQGTVEAF
V: TRBV7-2; J: TRBJ1-1; CDR3: ASSRTMNTEAF
V: TRBV12-3/TRBV12-4; J: TRBJ2-6; CDR3: ASSSGQGASGANVLT
V: TRBV15; J: TRBJ2-1; CDR3: AANLGLAGYEQF
V: TRBV5-1; J: TRBJ1-1; CDR3: ASSVTQAGTEAF
V: TRBV7-2; J: TRBJ2-2; CDR3: ASSSGGTGWGGELF
V: TRBV7-2; J: TRBJ1-2; CDR3: ASSLESQGAGGYT
V: TRBV2; J: TRBJ2-5; CDR3: ASIPRRQNQETQY
V: TRBV6-6; J: TRBJ1-5; CDR3: ASSYPPQGSGNQPQH
V: TRBV7-2; J: TRBJ2-3; CDR3: ASSSPVGADTQY
V: TRBV10-3; J: TRBJ2-3; CDR3: AISENSGQGTDTQY
V: TRBV6-5; J: TRBJ2-2; CDR3: ASSYGVPPGELF
V: TRBV7-2; J: TRBJ2-2; CDR3: ASSLYGGANTGELF
V: TRBV7-2; J: TRBJ2-3; CDR3: ASSSWDGTSTDTQY
V: TRBV7-2; J: TRBJ1-4; CDR3: ASSLAADLGEKLF
V: TRBV20-1; J: TRBJ1-5; CDR3: SARDGNREYQPQH
V: TRBV28; J: TRBJ2-1; CDR3: AWRGNGNEQF
V: TRBV27; J: TRBJ2-5; CDR3: ASSLSPPETQY
V: TRBV7-6; J: TRBJ2-7; CDR3: ASSHGQGRYEQY
V: TRBV6-2/TRBV6-3; J: TRBJ1-1; CDR3: ASIRDRTTEAF